This is a list of T cell receptor beta chains from one sample in a study of human T cells and chemical hapten exposure. One entry per CDR3 protein results from TCRdb running MiXCR on the RACE reads. This sample has 85,000 to 95,000 distinct CDR3 sequences, with approximately 10% found just once. The specimen was whole blood, collected in connection with sensitization to the hapten diphenylcyclopropenone (DPC). The receptors derive from a man aged 40-49 years with alopecia areata. Some clones in this sample may be carry-over from other donors' samples. Each CDR3 is given with its conserved first and last residue. A D gene is named only where the DNA matches it firmly. The size of a clone is reported for some rows only, either as once, few or many, or as a class for expanded clones.

TRBJ2-3,TRBV11-3,-,-,TGTGCCAGCAGCCCGCCAGGACAAGGGGGCACAGATACGCAGTATTTT,CASSPPGQGGTDTQYF
TRBJ2-7,TRBV6-7,-,-,TGTGCCAGCAGTTACCCCGAAAGGATCCTTTACGAGCAGTACTTC,CASSYPERILYEQYF
TRBJ2-5,TRBV7-7,-,many,TGTGCTAGCAGCTTCCAACAGGGCGTCCAAGAGACCCAGTACTTC,CASSFQQGVQETQYF
TRBJ2-5,TRBV10-3,-,few,TGTGCCATCAGTGAGTCGCCGGGGCAGACCCAGTACTTC,CAISESPGQTQYF
TRBJ2-2,TRBV15,-,-,TGTGCCACCAGCAGCCCTAACTCCGGGGAGCTGTTTTTT,CATSSPNSGELFF
TRBJ1-1,TRBV30,-,-,TGTGCCTGGGCCGGCAGTAACACTGAAGCTTTCTTT,CAWAGSNTEAFF
TRBJ1-3,TRBV4-2,-,few,TGTGCCAGCAGCCAAGAAGGTTCCAGCTCTGGAAACACCATATATTTT,CASSQEGSSSGNTIYF
TRBJ1-5,TRBV6-2/TRBV6-3,TRBD1,-,TGTGCCAGCAGGAGACAGGGAGGCAATCAGCCCCAGCATTTT,CASRRQGGNQPQHF
TRBJ1-6,TRBV30,TRBD1,few,TGTGCCTGCGCCAGAACCGGGACAGGGGTTTCACCCCTCCACTTT,CACARTGTGVSPLHF
TRBJ2-2,TRBV4-1,-,many,TGCGCCAGCAGCCGGGGCGAAGGGAACACCGGGGAGCTGTTTTTT,CASSRGEGNTGELFF
TRBJ1-5,TRBV6-8,-,many,TGTGCCAGCAGTTACGGGCGGATTAGCAATCAGCCCCAGCATTTT,CASSYGRISNQPQHF
TRBJ2-5,TRBV5-1,TRBD2,few,TGCGCCAGCAGGCCTTTAGCGGGAGATCGAGAGACCCAGTACTTC,CASRPLAGDRETQYF
TRBJ1-2,TRBV29-1,-,few,TGCAGCGTTGATTCAGGAGCGGGGTATGGCTACACCTTC,CSVDSGAGYGYTF
TRBJ2-2,TRBV29-1,-,few,TGCAGCCCAAAAAGGGGGGGGCAATGGTATGGCGGGGAGCTGTTTTTT,CSPKRGGQWYGGELFF
TRBJ1-1,TRBV28,-,many,TGTGCCAGCAGTCTTCCTGGGGGCGCACAGGCTTTCTTT,CASSLPGGAQAFF
TRBJ1-3,TRBV7-8,TRBD1,few,TGTGCCAGCAGCCCCTACCGACAGGGGGCATCTGGAAACACCATATATTTT,CASSPYRQGASGNTIYF
TRBJ2-2,TRBV28,-,many,TGTGCCAGCAGTTTAGAGGGGTACACCGGGGAGCTGTTTTTT,CASSLEGYTGELFF
TRBJ2-2,TRBV4-3,-,few,TGCGCCAGCAGCCAAGAAGAAAAGTACACCGGGGAGCTGTTTTTT,CASSQEEKYTGELFF
TRBJ1-5,TRBV15,-,few,TGTGCCACCAGCAGGGGAACTGCACCAGGGGTATGGAATCAGCCCCAGCATTTT,CATSRGTAPGVWNQPQHF
TRBJ2-1,TRBV28,TRBD2,-,TGTGCCAGCAGTTTACTGACTAGCGGGAGCGGCAATGAGCAGTTCTTC,CASSLLTSGSGNEQFF
TRBJ2-1,TRBV15,-,-,TGTGCCACCAGCGACCCCAGGTTGAGCCCCCAACTGAGCTCCTACAATGAGCAGTTCTTC,CATSDPRLSPQLSSYNEQFF
TRBJ1-4,TRBV15,TRBD1,few,TGTGCCACCAGCAGGGATGGGACAGCGTTCACAACTAATGAAAAACTGTTTTTT,CATSRDGTAFTTNEKLFF
TRBJ2-6,TRBV6-2/TRBV6-3,-,many,TGTGCCAGCAGTTCTGGGGCCAACGTCCTGACTTTC,CASSSGANVLTF
TRBJ2-1,TRBV11-3,-,few,TGTGCCAGCAGCTCCCCACTGGGTAGCTCCTACAATGAGCAGTTCTTC,CASSSPLGSSYNEQFF
TRBJ2-6,TRBV29-1,-,few,TGCAGCGTTCAGGGTGCCCCCCCCTCTGGGGCCAACGTCCTGACTTTC,CSVQGAPPSGANVLTF
TRBJ2-1,TRBV20-1,TRBD2,-,TGCAGTGCTAGGTCGGCAGCGGGGGTTAATGAGCAGTTCTTC,CSARSAAGVNEQFF
TRBJ1-2,TRBV29-1,-,many,TGCAGCGTTCAAAGAAGGGACTATGGCTACACCTTC,CSVQRRDYGYTF
TRBJ1-5,TRBV28,-,many,TGTGCCAGCAAAGTCGGGATTAGCAATCAGCCCCAGCATTTT,CASKVGISNQPQHF